This T cell receptor beta chain was observed in a study of CD8 T cells in ankylosing spondylitis. In germline, CDR1 is MNHNY, CDR2 SVGAGI (reference sequence). This CDR3 comprises 14 residues. V shed 4 bases and J 6 bases; nucleotides not matched to a gene: 6. TCRdb reanalysed the 5' RACE reads using MiXCR and keeps one entry per CDR3 protein. The repertoire holds some 200,000 distinct CDR3 sequences, with under 30% as singletons. Specimen: blood, either unsorted or a sorted T cell fraction (not recorded which). This clonotype originated in a male donor with ankylosing spondylitis or in good health (not recorded which). The genes are TRBV6-6 and TRBJ2-7, with 10 nucleotides matching TRBD1. In nucleotides, the CDR3 is TGTGCCAGCAGTTGGGGACAGGGGAACGGCGAGCAGTACTTC. Translation gives CASSWGQGNGEQYF.